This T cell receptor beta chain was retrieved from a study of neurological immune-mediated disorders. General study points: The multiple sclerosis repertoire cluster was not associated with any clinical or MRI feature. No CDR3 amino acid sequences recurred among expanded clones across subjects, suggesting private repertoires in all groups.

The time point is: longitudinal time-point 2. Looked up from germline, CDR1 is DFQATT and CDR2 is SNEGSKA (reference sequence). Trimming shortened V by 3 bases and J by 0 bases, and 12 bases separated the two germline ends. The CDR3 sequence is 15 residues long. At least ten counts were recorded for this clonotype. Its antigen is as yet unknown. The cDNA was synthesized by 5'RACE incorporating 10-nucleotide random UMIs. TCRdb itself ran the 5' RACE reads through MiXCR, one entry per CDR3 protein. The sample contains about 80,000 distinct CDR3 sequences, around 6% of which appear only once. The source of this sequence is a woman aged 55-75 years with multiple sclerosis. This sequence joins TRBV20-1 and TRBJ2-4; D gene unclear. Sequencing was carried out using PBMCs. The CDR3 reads CSASRRTEAKNIQYF. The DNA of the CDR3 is TGCAGTGCTAGCCGGCGGACCGAAGCCAAAAACATTCAGTACTTC.